This T cell receptor (beta chain) stems from a study of blood T cells in healthy people across ages. On the study more broadly: The capture of about one barcoded beta molecule per two T cells was achieved by template switching. Overall study findings and caveats: While age rose, TCR beta diversity per million T cells dropped in a roughly linear way. A greater number of naive CD4+ cells and higher diversity distinguished long-lived donors from aged donors.

As regards this clonotype: Its antigen is currently unknown. A read error may be the cause here, since a much bigger clone is one base away.

Next came a second PCR, run for about 7 to 12 cycles, which used a sample-barcoded 5' primer along with a J-beta primer mix. Each CDR3 protein is one row after TCRdb ran MiXCR on the 5' RACE reads. The sample has hundreds of thousands of distinct CDR3 sequences; approximately 31% are singletons. Germline CDR1 is LGHNA and CDR2 is YSLEER. This CDR3 contains 15 residues. The amount of total RNA extracted per sample was at least 5 micrograms. The sequencing sample was made of blood. The clonotype originates from a woman of 80 years or more in good health. This chain links TRBV4-3 with TRBJ1-1; D not resolved. The CDR3 bases are TGCGCCAGCGGCCAAGACCGGGGTCTGAACACTGAAGCTTTCTTT. It codes for CASGQDRGLNTEAFF.